This is a list of T cell receptor beta chains from one sample in a study of cytomegalovirus exposure and HLA in healthy donors. Method: immunoSEQ multiplex PCR; TCRdb's copy keeps in-frame clones and lacks some. Among about 160,000 clones listed, approximately 77% were seen once. Sequences were obtained from PBMCs. The receptors originated from a male donor in good health and CMV-seropositive. The CDR3 runs from the conserved cysteine through the conserved F or W.

V: TRBV27
J: TRBJ1-2
CDR3: CASSPGHNYGYTF

V: TRBV4-1
J: TRBJ2-2
CDR3: CASSQVMGELFF

V: TRBV4-1
J: TRBJ2-2
CDR3: CASSQALIGELFF

V: TRBV19
J: TRBJ1-2
CDR3: CATTGQIDYGYTF

V: TRBV4-2
J: TRBJ2-5
CDR3: CASSPFSGGLRQTQYF

V: TRBV5-6
J: TRBJ2-1
CDR3: CASSPTGGSYNEQFF

V: TRBV7-9
J: TRBJ1-1
CDR3: CASSLIGLTGGSRAEAFF

V: TRBV4-1
J: TRBJ1-5
CDR3: CASSQGGGTSSGPQHF

V: TRBV5-1
J: TRBJ2-6
CDR3: CASSLGRGDTGSGANVLTF

V: TRBV5-1
J: TRBJ2-3
CDR3: CASSLGRPGDTQYF

V: TRBV28
J: TRBJ1-1
CDR3: CASSLGGNPPVNTEAFF

V: TRBV5-1
J: TRBJ1-2
CDR3: CASRPGSPAGYTF

V: TRBV23-1
J: TRBJ2-5
CDR3: CASIRQGGQETQYF

V: TRBV7-2
J: TRBJ2-1
CDR3: CASSLHRETSNEQFF

V: TRBV19
J: TRBJ1-1
CDR3: CAVMGLREAEAFF

V: TRBV6-5
J: TRBJ1-1
CDR3: CASTRGGGTEAFF

V: TRBV5-4
J: TRBJ1-2
CDR3: CASSPTGMGSYGYTF

V: TRBV20-1
J: TRBJ1-1
CDR3: CRGRMNTEAFF

V: TRBV5-1
J: TRBJ2-5
CDR3: CASSQQGAQETQYF

V: TRBV7-5
J: TRBJ2-7
CDR3: CARSSPRTYSYEQYF

V: TRBV10-2
J: TRBJ2-7
CDR3: CASSGGNEQYF

V: TRBV11-2
J: TRBJ1-6
CDR3: CASSTSEGANSPLHF

V: TRBV30
J: TRBJ1-5
CDR3: CAWSATVNQPQHF

V: TRBV2
J: TRBJ1-1
CDR3: CASSESTGIDNTEAFF

V: TRBV2
J: TRBJ2-2
CDR3: CASSFDTVTGELFF

V: TRBV11-3
J: TRBJ2-7
CDR3: CASSFRGPPYEQYF

V: TRBV30
J: TRBJ1-1
CDR3: CAWRNRGSGTEAFF

V: TRBV7-8
J: TRBJ2-1
CDR3: CASSPLAGTLGGGSYNEQFF

V: TRBV30
J: TRBJ1-2
CDR3: CAWSDTNRGGYTF

V: TRBV2
J: TRBJ1-3
CDR3: CASRGSEGSANTIYF

V: TRBV27
J: TRBJ2-3
CDR3: CASSFLTGTGNSSTDTQYF

V: TRBV30
J: TRBJ2-1
CDR3: CAWSPSRTEKFF

V: TRBV4-1
J: TRBJ1-2
CDR3: CASSQPGTTFNYGYTF

V: TRBV7-9
J: TRBJ2-1
CDR3: CASSTRDEQFF

V: TRBV27
J: TRBJ1-5
CDR3: CASSPDRDSNQPQHF

V: TRBV6-1
J: TRBJ2-1
CDR3: CASSDLAGVASRQFF

V: TRBV2
J: TRBJ2-1
CDR3: CASSPGLAGGNEQFF

V: TRBV10-3
J: TRBJ2-7
CDR3: CAISESSEQYF

V: TRBV11-2
J: TRBJ1-5
CDR3: CASSSNPDNQPQHF

V: TRBV7-2
J: TRBJ1-2
CDR3: CASSIQTGNSYGYTF

V: TRBV7-9
J: TRBJ2-1
CDR3: CASRGSGGAYNEQFF

V: TRBV19
J: TRBJ1-2
CDR3: CATRETGRSGYTF

V: TRBV2
J: TRBJ2-7
CDR3: CASSLPPRQDAYEQYF

V: TRBV5-1
J: TRBJ1-1
CDR3: CASSPRQGRDTEAFF

V: TRBV5-6
J: TRBJ1-4
CDR3: CASSVPSGATNEKLFF

V: TRBV30
J: TRBJ2-1
CDR3: CAWSRFDEQFF

V: TRBV2
J: TRBJ2-5
CDR3: CASSRDYQETQYF

V: TRBV18
J: TRBJ2-1
CDR3: CASSQATHNEQFF

V: TRBV30
J: TRBJ2-2
CDR3: CAPRTGGWELFF

V: TRBV30
J: TRBJ1-1
CDR3: CAWSVGRVQDTEAFF

V: TRBV19
J: TRBJ1-5
CDR3: CASLKEQTSNQPQHF

V: TRBV30
J: TRBJ1-6
CDR3: CAWSDGGPTPLHF

V: TRBV10-3
J: TRBJ2-1
CDR3: CAISESSGIEDEQFF

V: TRBV6-5
J: TRBJ2-7
CDR3: CASSYSTASYEQYF

V: TRBV7-2
J: TRBJ2-5
CDR3: CASSLMPTQETQYF

V: TRBV9
J: TRBJ1-1
CDR3: CASSAPEGQGDVGTEAFF

V: TRBV6-5
J: TRBJ1-1
CDR3: CASRRQGTEAFF